A selection of T cell receptor beta chains follows, all from one sample in a study of blood T cell repertoires in COVID-19. The assay was immunoSEQ multiplex PCR, and TCRdb's table has in-frame clones only and misses some. Among some 350,000 clones listed, 90% were seen once. The material sequenced was peripheral blood. Source of these receptors: a man aged 18 to 29 with active or convalescent COVID-19. The CDR3 runs from the conserved cysteine through the conserved F or W. Each record gives: clone size, V gene, D gene, CDR3 length, J gene, CDR3 DNA, CDR3 protein. A D gene is named only where the DNA matches it firmly. Clone sizes are given selectively: once, few, many, or a class where the clone is expanded.

.	TRBV28	TRBD1	15	TRBJ1-6	TGTGCCAGCAGTTCGTACGGACAGGGTAATTCACCCCTCCACTTT	CASSSYGQGNSPLHF
.	TRBV5-1	TRBD1	16	TRBJ1-6	TGCGCCAGCAGCTTGGTGGGACAGGGGGGGAATTCACCCCTCCACTTT	CASSLVGQGGNSPLHF
.	TRBV4-3	.	13	TRBJ2-7	TGCGCCAGCAGCCAAACAGCAGATTACGAGCAGTACTTC	CASSQTADYEQYF
.	TRBV29-1	.	17	TRBJ2-6	TGCAGCGTTGAATGGGGCAGGACCTTCTCTGGGGCCAACGTCCTGACTTTC	CSVEWGRTFSGANVLTF
.	TRBV6-2/TRBV6-3	TRBD2	14	TRBJ2-5	TGTGCCAGCAGTGACTGGACTAGCGGGGAGACCCAGTACTTC	CASSDWTSGETQYF
.	TRBV7-2	.	14	TRBJ2-5	TGTGCCAGCAGCGCGAGTATAGCACAAGAGACCCAGTACTTC	CASSASIAQETQYF
.	TRBV7-9	.	14	TRBJ1-1	TGTGCCAGCAGCTTATCAGGGAGGATCACTGAAGCTTTCTTT	CASSLSGRITEAFF
.	TRBV27	TRBD1	17	TRBJ1-1	TGTGCCAGCAGTAGCAAGGGACAGGGTGCGATGAACACTGAAGCTTTCTTT	CASSSKGQGAMNTEAFF
.	TRBV24-1	TRBD2	15	TRBJ2-1	TGTGCCACCAGTGATTTAACTAGCGGTTACAATGAGCAGTTCTTC	CATSDLTSGYNEQFF
.	TRBV4-2	TRBD1	16	TRBJ1-2	TGTGCCAGCAGCAGCTCCGGGACAGGACAATTCTATGGCTACACCTTC	CASSSSGTGQFYGYTF
.	TRBV5-1	.	13	TRBJ2-7	TGCGCCAGCAGCTTAGGACAGCAATACGAGCAGTACTTC	CASSLGQQYEQYF
.	TRBV7-2	.	15	TRBJ2-3	TGTGCCAGCAGCTTAGGGGGGGGGCTTGGGAATACGCAGTATTTT	CASSLGGGLGNTQYF
.	TRBV27	TRBD2	13	TRBJ2-7	TGTGCCAGCAAGGGACTAGCCTCCTACGAGCAGTACTTC	CASKGLASYEQYF
.	TRBV6-5	TRBD2	15	TRBJ2-5	TGTGCCAGCAGTTACTGGTGGGGGGGGGAAGAGACCCAGTACTTC	CASSYWWGGEETQYF
once	TRBV20-1	.	11	TRBJ1-2	TGCGTTCCGGGAACTGCGGGCGGCTACACCTTC	CVPGTAGGYTF
.	TRBV7-3	TRBD1	16	TRBJ1-6	TGTGCCAGCAGCTCCCTGCGACAGGGTTATAATTCACCCCTCCACTTT	CASSSLRQGYNSPLHF
few	TRBV9	TRBD1	17	TRBJ1-1	TGTGCCAGCAGGTCAACAGGGGGGGCGGATTCTAGCACTGAAGCTTTCTTT	CASRSTGGADSSTEAFF
.	TRBV30	TRBD1	13	TRBJ2-2	TGTGCCTGGGGACAGGGGGGTACCGGGGAGCTGTTTTTT	CAWGQGGTGELFF
.	TRBV7-9	.	16	TRBJ1-2	TGTGCCAGCAGTACCGGGACAAACTCTATCGTCTATGGCTACACCTTC	CASSTGTNSIVYGYTF
.	TRBV28	TRBD2	15	TRBJ2-1	TGTGCCAGCAGTTTAAAGTCTAGCGGGATTGATCGGCAGTTCTTC	CASSLKSSGIDRQFF
.	TRBV10-3	.	15	TRBJ2-5	TGTGCCATCAGTGAGACGCCCGGTCGGGAAGAGACCCAGTACTTC	CAISETPGREETQYF
.	TRBV15	.	11	TRBJ1-2	TGTGCCACCAATGGGGCCTATGGCTACACCTTC	CATNGAYGYTF
.	TRBV15	.	15	TRBJ2-3	TGTGCCACCAGCAGAGATAAGGCGGCCATGGATACGCAGTATTTT	CATSRDKAAMDTQYF
few	TRBV9	TRBD2	15	TRBJ2-7	TGTGCCAGCAGCGTAGAATTAGCGGGGACCTACGAGCAGTACTTC	CASSVELAGTYEQYF
.	TRBV15	TRBD1	16	TRBJ2-3	TGTGCCACCAGCAGGGGGACAGGGGGAGGACAAGATACGCAGTATTTT	CATSRGTGGGQDTQYF
.	TRBV19	.	14	TRBJ1-3	TGTGCCAGTAGTTTTACACGCTCTGGAAACACCATATATTTT	CASSFTRSGNTIYF
.	TRBV5-1	.	15	TRBJ2-1	TGCGCCAGCAGCTTTCGGGTCTCTCCGTACAATGAGCAGTTCTTC	CASSFRVSPYNEQFF
.	TRBV28	.	11	TRBJ1-1	TGTGTAATAGAAATGAACACTGAAGCTTTCTTT	CVIEMNTEAFF
.	TRBV20-1	TRBD1	14	TRBJ1-4	TGCAGTGCTAGTCGACAGGGGGCAGGGGAAAAACTGTTTTTT	CSASRQGAGEKLFF
.	TRBV28	TRBD1	16	TRBJ1-2	TGTGCCAGCAGATCCGGGACAGGGGGAGGAGTCGATGGCTACACCTTC	CASRSGTGGGVDGYTF
few	TRBV27	TRBD1	15	TRBJ1-2	TGTGCCAGCAGTTTACGACAGGGGGGTACCTATGGCTACACCTTC	CASSLRQGGTYGYTF
.	TRBV4-3	.	15	TRBJ1-3	TGCGCCAGCAGCCAAGAGCGGGGGACGGGAAACACCATATATTTT	CASSQERGTGNTIYF
.	TRBV7-9	.	15	TRBJ2-6	TGTGCCAGCAGCTTAGCGAGCCCGGGGGCCAACGTCCTGACTTTC	CASSLASPGANVLTF
.	TRBV6-5	.	14	TRBJ1-2	TGTGCCAGCAGTAGATCGACAGTGCCTTATGGCTACACCTTC	CASSRSTVPYGYTF
.	TRBV14	.	13	TRBJ1-6	TGTGCCAGCAGCCAAGAGGGCTATTCACCCCTCCACTTT	CASSQEGYSPLHF
.	TRBV11-1	.	15	TRBJ1-1	TGTGCCAGCAGCTTAATCAGCAGGGGGAACACTGAAGCTTTCTTT	CASSLISRGNTEAFF
.	TRBV14	.	19	TRBJ1-1	TGTGCCAGCAGCCAATTCGAATACTCCTGGCGGGGGATGAACACTGAAGCTTTCTTT	CASSQFEYSWRGMNTEAFF
.	TRBV15	.	13	TRBJ1-2	TGTGCCACCAGCGCAACCGGGACTTGGGGCTACACCTTC	CATSATGTWGYTF
.	TRBV7-2	TRBD1	16	TRBJ1-2	TGTGCCAGCAGCTTGGACAGGGGGCGCCTTTCGGATGGCTACACCTTC	CASSLDRGRLSDGYTF
.	TRBV3-1/TRBV3-2	TRBD1	16	TRBJ2-7	TGTGCCAGCAGCCAAGATCCGCGGACAGGTACCTACGAGCAGTACTTC	CASSQDPRTGTYEQYF
.	TRBV5-5	TRBD2	19	TRBJ2-2	TGTGCCAGCAGCTCAATCCCCCGACTAGCGGGGGGGCGGACCGGGGAGCTGTTTTTT	CASSSIPRLAGGRTGELFF
.	TRBV19	.	13	TRBJ1-5	TGTGCCAGTAGTATAGCCGGGAACAAGCCCCAGCATTTT	CASSIAGNKPQHF
.	TRBV27	.	15	TRBJ1-3	TGTGCCAGCAGTTTAGGGGGGAGCTCTGGAAACACCATATATTTT	CASSLGGSSGNTIYF
once	TRBV12-5	TRBD2	17	TRBJ2-3	TGTGCTAGTGGTGGCGGGGAGCGGGAGGGCCTCTCAGATACGCAGTATTTT	CASGGGEREGLSDTQYF
.	TRBV30	.	13	TRBJ1-4	TGTGCCTGGAGTCGAGGGGGAAATGAAAAACTGTTTTTT	CAWSRGGNEKLFF
.	TRBV9	.	14	TRBJ1-1	TGTGCCAGCAGACGTAGTGGACAGAACACTGAAGCTTTCTTT	CASRRSGQNTEAFF
few	TRBV7-6	.	17	TRBJ1-1	TGTGCCAGCAGCTTAGGGAGACAGAGGGGGGGGAACACTGAAGCTTTCTTT	CASSLGRQRGGNTEAFF
.	TRBV11-2	.	12	TRBJ2-1	TGTGCCAGCAGCCATGGGGGGCGGGGGATCATCTTC	CASSHGGRGIIF